The 3 T cell receptor beta chains below come from one sample, sequenced in a study of T cell clonotyping in hematopoietic cell transplantation. As for time point: recipient sample about 28 days before transplant, after cytoreduction. Repertoires were generated with immunoSEQ multiplex PCR, while TCRdb's copy carries only in-frame clones and drops some. The sample contains roughly 29,000 clones, about 74% of which appear only once. Specimen: peripheral blood mononuclear cells, collected before stem cell transplant. These receptors all come from a woman in her 30s with chronic myeloid leukemia. Some clones in this sample may be carry-over from other donors' samples.

The rearrangement uses TRBV28 and TRBJ2-7; possible D gene TRBD2, 6 bases. CDR1 and CDR2 (germline): MDHEN, SYDVKM. This CDR3 is built from 12 residues. V was pared by 7 bases and J by 1 base, with 8 bases between. The CDR3 region is CASMGGSYEQYF. For the CDR3, the DNA is TGTGCCAGCATGGGGGGTTCCTACGAGCAGTACTTC.

CDR3 DNA: TGTGCCTGGACCAACGAAGGGAGAAGTTCACCCCTCCACTTT. Amino acids: CAWTNEGRSSPLHF. The V gene is TRBV30, the J gene TRBJ1-6, with D unclear. Trimming stripped 4 bases from V and 9 bases from J, with 16 bases between. CDR3 length: 14 amino acids. Germline V CDR1 and CDR2: GTSNPN, SVGIG (reference sequence).

The chain combines TRBV30 with TRBJ2-7; 10 nucleotides align to TRBD1. CDR1 and CDR2 (germline): GTSNPN, SVGIG (reference sequence). After removal of 4 bases from V and 4 bases from J, the junction contained 7 bases not matched to a gene. This CDR3 spans 14 amino acids. The CDR3 DNA reads TGTGCCTGGACTCCAGGGACAGGGGTTTACGAGCAGTACTTC. This codes for CAWTPGTGVYEQYF. Combining the CDR3 with reference TRBV30 and TRBJ2-7 gives the whole variable domain SQTIHQWPATLVQPVGSPLSLECTVEGTSNPNLYWYRQAAGRGLQLLFYSVGIGQISSEVPQNLSASRPQDRQFILSSKKLLLSDSGFYLCAWTPGTGVYEQYFGPGTRLTVT.